Each of the 25 T cell receptor beta chains below was sequenced from the same sample in a study of T cells in Graves' hyperthyroidism and ophthalmopathy. The CDR3 regions of TCR beta were amplified from RNA transcripts. A first-round RT-PCR of the TCR CDR3 used the HTBI primer set. TCRdb processed the multiplex PCR reads anew with MiXCR; each CDR3 protein has one entry. This sample has about 52,000 distinct CDR3 sequences, with around 48% found just once. Sample: blood. These receptors all stem from a woman aged 45 to 65 with Graves' ophthalmopathy.

V gene TRBV20-1 combines with J gene TRBJ1-2; a possible D gene is TRBD1 (5 bases). The V end was cut by 4 bases, the J end by 4 bases, with 13 bases between. The CDR3 spans 13 residues. Per germline, CDR1 DFQATT and CDR2 SNEGSKA (reference sequence). The CDR3 spells CSAKLGAGYGYTF. The CDR3 nucleotides are TGCAGTGCTAAACTAGGGGCCGGCTATGGCTACACCTTC.

This clonotype was found many times. The chain joins TRBV4-2 to TRBJ2-2, with 7 bases matching TRBD2. V was pared by 5 bases and J by 0 bases, with 3 bases of the junction left unmatched. This CDR3 contains 15 residues. In germline, CDR1 is LGHNA, CDR2 YNFKEQ. The CDR3 bases are TGTGCCAGCAGCTCCACTAGCGCGAACACCGGGGAGCTGTTTTTT. Its translation is CASSSTSANTGELFF.

This clonotype was detected a few times. V usage is TRBV6-5 and J usage is TRBJ2-5; TRBD1 might be the D (6 bases). V was pared by 6 bases and J by 2 bases, with 16 bases between. The length of the CDR3 is 15 residues. Germline loops: CDR1 MNHEY, CDR2 SVGAGI. DNA of the CDR3: TGTGCCAGCAGCCCCCCAGGGGAAGGGCAAGAGACCCAGTACTTC. Protein product: CASSPPGEGQETQYF.

The chain joins TRBV10-3 to TRBJ2-1; perhaps TRBD2 as D (6 bases). This CDR3 spans 12 amino acids. Germline CDR1 is ENHRY and CDR2 is SYGVKD. Trimming took off 11 bases at V and 5 bases at J, with 13 bases between the two ends. CDR3 amino acids: CAAAGSDNEQFF. The DNA for the CDR3 is TGTGCCGCCGCGGGATCCGACAATGAGCAGTTCTTC.

This clonotype has a count of ten or more. This rearrangement joins TRBV9 to TRBJ2-5, with 7 positions matching TRBD1. This CDR3 spans 14 amino acids. CDR1 and CDR2 (germline): SGDLS, YYNGEE. After removal of 0 bases from V and 4 bases from J, the junction contained 3 bases not matched to a gene. CDR3 DNA: TGTGCCAGCAGCGTAGGGACAGGTACAGAGACCCAGTACTTC. Encoded protein: CASSVGTGTETQYF. The variable domain in full, with the rest retrieved from reference TRBV9 and TRBJ2-5, is DSGVTQTPKHLITATGQRVTLRCSPRSGDLSVYWYQQSLDQGLQFLIQYYNGEERAKGNILERFSAQQFPDLHSELNLSSLELGDSALYFCASSVGTGTETQYFGPGTRLLVL.

This clonotype was observed a few times. The chain is built from TRBV7-9 and TRBJ1-1; D unclear. CDR3 length: 13 amino acids. Germline V CDR1 and CDR2: SEHNR, FQNEAQ (reference sequence). V lost 5 bases and J lost 3, with 10 bases in between. The CDR3 reads CASSQELDTEAFF. The CDR3 nucleotides are TGTGCCAGCAGCCAAGAATTAGACACTGAAGCTTTCTTT.

This clonotype has a count of ten or more. The chain employs TRBV7-3 and TRBJ1-6, with 10 nucleotides matching TRBD1. This CDR3 comprises 17 residues. Germline V CDR1 and CDR2: SGHTA, FQGTGA. V lost 2 bases, J lost 9 bases, and 10 bases stayed unmatched. The CDR3 spells CASSLSWRDRGVSPLHF. The CDR3 DNA reads as TGTGCCAGCAGCTTATCCTGGAGGGACAGGGGTGTTTCACCCCTCCACTTT.

The chain joins TRBV19 to TRBJ1-5; D is ambiguous. The CDR3 has 12 amino acids. V gave up 3 bases and J gave up 8 bases, with 8 bases separating them. Germline CDR1 reads LNHDA; CDR2 reads SQIVND (reference sequence). CDR3 sequence: CASSMGVEPQHF. The DNA of the CDR3 is TGTGCCAGTAGTATGGGTGTTGAGCCCCAGCATTTT.

In this sample, this clonotype turned up many times. V is TRBV3-1 and J is TRBJ2-7, with a possible D match to TRBD2 (6 bases). The V and J ends lost 3 bases and 6 bases respectively, with 12 bases between them. Germline CDR1 is LGHDT and CDR2 is YNNKEL (reference sequence). The CDR3 has 13 residues. The CDR3 is CASSQTRIREQYF. The CDR3 nucleotides read TGTGCCAGCAGCCAGACTAGGATTCGCGAGCAGTACTTC.

This clonotype was observed many times. The chain couples TRBV4-1 to TRBJ1-5; TRBD1 matches at 10 bases. Trimming took 4 bases from V and 7 from J; bases not matched to a gene: 4. CDR1 and CDR2 (germline): MGHRA, YSYEKL. The CDR3 is 14 residues long. This CDR3 reads CASSRDRGGQPQHF. The CDR3 nucleotides are TGCGCCAGCAGCCGGGACAGGGGAGGCCAGCCCCAGCATTTT.

There are many counts of this clonotype. The rearrangement joins TRBV20-1 to TRBJ2-1; 7 nucleotides line up with TRBD2. Unmatched junction bases numbered 2, after V lost 0 bases and J lost 9 bases. From germline, CDR1 is DFQATT and CDR2 SNEGSKA (reference sequence). The CDR3 is made up of 12 amino acids. The CDR3 DNA sequence: TGCAGTGCTAGAGAGCGGGAGTGTGAGCAGTTCTTC. Amino acids: CSARERECEQFF.

This clonotype has ten or more counts. The chain couples TRBV7-2 to TRBJ2-3; unclear D gene. CDR3 length: 14 amino acids. The germline V gene encodes CDR1 SGHTA and CDR2 FQGNSA. Trimming stripped 1 base from V and 4 bases from J, with 9 bases between. The CDR3 loop reads CASSLDSAPDTQYF. In DNA, the CDR3 is TGTGCCAGCAGCTTAGATTCGGCGCCAGATACGCAGTATTTT.

This clonotype was observed at least ten times. The gene calls are TRBV4-2 and TRBJ2-7, with 8 bases that match TRBD2. J gave up 2 bases and V 4 bases, and 4 bases lay outside the gene matches. Per the germline V gene, CDR1 is LGHNA and CDR2 is YNFKEQ. The CDR3 loop spans 14 amino acids. CDR3 sequence (DNA): TGTGCCAGCAGCCCTAGCGGGCAGACCTACGAGCAGTACTTC. This codes for CASSPSGQTYEQYF.

This clonotype was counted many times. The J gene is TRBJ2-3, the V gene TRBV24-1; TRBD1 agrees at 10 bases. Trimming took 4 bases from V and 4 from J; bases not matched to a gene: 4. This CDR3 comprises 15 residues. CDR1 and CDR2 from the germline V gene are KGHDR and SFDVKD. DNA for the CDR3: TGTGCCACCAGTGAGCCGGGACAGGGGCCAGATACGCAGTATTTT. Encoded protein: CATSEPGQGPDTQYF.

This clonotype showed up just once. This chain joins TRBV11-3 and TRBJ2-1; 8 nucleotides match TRBD2. CDR3 length equals 15 residues. V was pared by 5 bases and J by 6 bases, with 9 bases of the junction left unmatched. CDR1 SGHNT and CDR2 YENEEA come from the germline V gene. CDR3 loop: CASSPEGTSGNEQFF. In DNA, the CDR3 is TGTGCCAGCAGCCCAGAGGGGACTAGTGGCAATGAGCAGTTCTTC.

The chain is built from TRBV7-9 and TRBJ1-5; the D gene is possibly TRBD1 (5 bases). CDR3 size: 16 residues. CDR1 is SEHNR and CDR2 is FQNEAQ in the germline V gene (reference sequence). V lost 1 base and J lost 4, with 14 bases in between. For the CDR3, the DNA is TGTGCCAGCAGCTTAGTACGTCAGGGTGAGAATCAGCCCCAGCATTTT. It yields the protein CASSLVRQGENQPQHF.

This clonotype is medium-sized (0.01 to 0.1%). V usage is TRBV25-1 and J usage is TRBJ1-1; no clear D gene. Germline CDR1 reads MGHDK; CDR2 reads SYGVNS. Trimming removed 5 bases from V and 4 bases from J, with 14 bases in between. The CDR3 loop spans 14 amino acids. The DNA for the CDR3 is TGTGCCAGCAGTTATAGGGAAGACGGCACTGAAGCTTTCTTT. This sequence encodes CASSYREDGTEAFF. The full variable domain, with the rest looked up from reference TRBV25-1 and TRBJ1-1, is EADIYQTPRYLVIGTGKKITLECSQTMGHDKMYWYQQDPGMELHLIHYSYGVNSTEKGDLSSESTVSRIRTEHFPLTLESARPSHTSQYLCASSYREDGTEAFFGQGTRLTVV.

This clonotype was detected ten times or more. The rearrangement uses TRBV7-7 and TRBJ2-1; 8 nucleotides line up with TRBD2. Germline V lookup: CDR1 SSHAT, CDR2 FNYEAQ (reference sequence). The trim removed 5 bases at V and 5 bases at J, leaving 8 bases unmatched. There are 15 residues in the CDR3. This CDR3 is CASSLFAGGNNEQFF. The DNA for the CDR3 is TGTGCCAGCAGCCTCTTCGCGGGAGGTAACAATGAGCAGTTCTTC.

By sample share, this clonotype is medium-sized. The J gene is TRBJ2-1, the V gene TRBV24-1; 10 bases map to TRBD1. The V gene's germline CDR1 is KGHDR and CDR2 SFDVKD. The CDR3 is 15 amino acids. The V segment lost 6 bases and the J segment 4 bases; nucleotides outside the gene matches: 5. The DNA of the CDR3 is TGTGCCACCAGTCACCGGGACAGGGGATACAATGAGCAGTTCTTC. Its protein product is CATSHRDRGYNEQFF.

This clonotype was observed at least ten times. The V and J genes are TRBV5-1 and TRBJ2-5; tentative D call: TRBD1 (6 bases). The CDR3 consists of 15 residues. The germline V gene has CDR1 SGHRS and CDR2 YFSETQ. With 0 bases removed from V and 2 bases from J, the gap between germline ends came to 11 bases. The CDR3 region is CASSLGQGFQETQYF. The CDR3 nucleotides are TGCGCCAGCAGCTTGGGTCAGGGGTTTCAAGAGACCCAGTACTTC.

Regarding this clonotype: One junction end does not reproduce the germline sequence, and a read error may be involved. The CDR3 bases are TGTGCCGGCAGTGGGGGGGGGGGGAACTATGGCTACGCCTTC. Translation: CAGSGGGGNYGYAF. V and J are TRBV9 and TRBJ1-2; TRBD1 is a possible D gene (5 bases). The CDR3 spans 14 residues. Germline CDR1 SGDLS, CDR2 YYNGEE.

Many counts were recorded for this clonotype. The J gene is TRBJ1-1, the V gene TRBV6-5, with a possible D match to TRBD1 (5 bases). The CDR3 consists of 14 residues. The germline V and J ends were trimmed by 6 bases and 1 base, with 12 bases remaining between them. Germline loops: CDR1 MNHEY, CDR2 SVGAGI. CDR3: CASRPGLRNTEAFF. CDR3 bases: TGTGCCAGCAGACCGGGACTACGGAACACTGAAGCTTTCTTT.

This clonotype was picked up many times. This may stem from a read error, because a much larger clone lies one nucleotide away. J is TRBJ1-2 and V is TRBV20-1; D is uncertain. Trimming shortened V by 1 base and J by 6 bases, and 6 bases separated the two germline ends. This CDR3 comprises 11 residues. The germline CDR1 and CDR2 sequences are DFQATT and SNEGSKA (reference sequence). DNA for the CDR3: TGCAGTGCTAGAGGGGCGGATGGCTACACCTTC. Translated: CSARGADGYTF.

This clonotype was observed at least ten times. J is TRBJ2-5 and V is TRBV29-1, with D perhaps TRBD2 (6 bases). Germline CDR1 is SQVTM and CDR2 is ANQGSEA. Trimming removed 6 bases at V and 5 bases at J, with 19 bases between. The CDR3 totals 14 residues. DNA for the CDR3: TGCAGCGTAGCCGGGACTCCGCGGAGGGAGACCCAGTACTTC. Amino acids: CSVAGTPRRETQYF.

This clonotype was picked up a small number of times. The chain carries TRBV9 and TRBJ2-7; no reliable D call. The CDR3 is made up of 15 amino acids. Germline CDR1 SGDLS, CDR2 YYNGEE. V lost 4 bases to trimming and J lost 2 bases, with 16 bases between them. CDR3 sequence reads: CASSQDFVQAYEQYF. The CDR3 DNA reads TGTGCCAGCAGCCAAGATTTCGTGCAGGCCTACGAGCAGTACTTC.